The entry below gives a single T cell receptor beta chain sequence along with its context. Its target is unknown. TCRdb's table, derived via immunoSEQ multiplex PCR, lists solely in-frame clones and lacks some. The repertoire holds about 500,000 clones, with 89% as singletons. The sample's treatment: some 20 received Ad26.COV2.S at low or high dose, single or two shots; 5 received placebo; per-sample allocation not given. The samples date from day 63 after the first vaccine or placebo injection. Whoever gave the sample was an adult aged 18-55 years in Boston. This record comes from a study of Ad26.COV2.S vaccination and SARS-CoV-2 variants. Background on the study: Participants got Ad26.COV2.S intramuscularly, once or twice 56 days apart.

Study outcomes and limitations: Those who received the vaccine showed greater spike-specific TCR breadth than those given placebo.

The CDR3 length is 13 residues. From germline, CDR1 is SNHLY and CDR2 FYNNEI. The V end was cut by 1 base, the J end by 4 bases, with 7 bases between. V and J are TRBV2 and TRBJ1-1; D remains unclear. Here the sequenced sample was peripheral blood, taken in a trial of Ad26.COV2.S vaccine versus placebo. The TCR sequence derives from a person aged 18 to 59 who received the Ad26.COV2.S COVID-19 vaccine or a placebo. CDR3 protein: CASSEGVSTEAFF. The CDR3 DNA reads TGTGCCAGCAGTGAAGGGGTGAGCACTGAAGCTTTCTTT.